Sequencing of this T cell receptor (beta chain) was carried out in a study of radiation and T cells in renal cell carcinoma. V trimming: 6 bases; J trimming: 4 bases; junction bases outside the gene matches: 4. There are 14 residues in the CDR3. Germline CDR1 is MRHNA and CDR2 is SNTAGT. Time point here: blood 2 weeks post-SBRT. Treatment: 15 Gy SBRT to primary tumor, nephrectomy 4 weeks later. Libraries were prepared by immunoSEQ multiplex PCR; TCRdb keeps only in-frame clonotypes and omits some of them. The repertoire includes over 55,000 clones, roughly four fifths of them detected once, and under 7% sits in the top ten.

This chain links TRBV6-4 with TRBJ1-2, with 11 bases fitting TRBD1. The receptor was isolated from a man aged 60 to 69 with renal cell carcinoma. Sequenced here: blood, sampled from a patient whose treatment included radiotherapy and nephrectomy. DNA for the CDR3: TGTGCCAGCAGCCAGGACAGGGGGCCCTATGGCTACACCTTC. Translation: CASSQDRGPYGYTF.